Included here is one T cell receptor beta chain sequence, with context. What it binds is unknown. Excluded were patients having autoimmune disease history or systemic immunosuppression. Germline assignment: CDR1 SGHTA and CDR2 FQGNSA. Trimming cost V 1 base and J 3 bases; bases outside gene matches: 5. This CDR3 is 15 amino acids long. The record originates from a study of OX40 agonist ivuxolimab in advanced cancers. For the study at large: In three patients, partial responses were observed, one with hepatocellular carcinoma and two with cutaneous melanoma.

Findings and limits, study-wide: Researchers report that CD8+ T cells had, on average, more expanded clones than CD4+. Clonal expansion among partial responders at 0.1-3.0 mg/kg ranked near the lowest.

Sequencing was performed with immunoSEQ multiplex PCR; in TCRdb, only in-frame clones are kept and a portion is missing. Of roughly 60,000 clones in the sample, roughly 84% are singletons; the top ten hold about 3%. The input for sequencing was CD4+ or CD8+ T cells sorted from blood, taken in a trial of the OX40 agonist ivuxolimab. The chain has TRBV7-2 and TRBJ2-7; TRBD1 matches at 8 bases. This TCR was sampled from an adult with an advanced solid tumor such as melanoma, head and neck, liver or kidney cancer. CDR3 DNA sequence: TGTGCCAGCAGCTTAGTTGCCGGGACAGGCTACGAGCAGTACTTC. Its translation: CASSLVAGTGYEQYF.